The T cell receptor (beta chain) described here comes from a study of OX40 agonist ivuxolimab in advanced cancers. Whole-study findings and limits: Clonal expansion from baseline to week 6 occurred in both CD4+ and CD8+ T cells. On average, a greater number of expanded clones characterised CD8+ T cells relative to CD4+.

Blood was sampled at baseline, cycle 4 day 1, and cycle 7 day 1. With respect to this clone: What it recognizes is unknown.

Clones were sequenced by immunoSEQ multiplex PCR, and TCRdb holds only the in-frame ones, with some missing. Of approximately 30,000 clones detected, over 80% appear once; the ten largest clones hold 15% to 20%. V trimming: 6 bases; J trimming: 1 base; junction bases outside the gene matches: 1. This CDR3 region has 13 residues. Germline loops: CDR1 KGHSH, CDR2 LQKENI. This specimen consisted of CD4+ or CD8+ T cells sorted from blood, obtained in a trial of the OX40 agonist ivuxolimab. This TCR came from an adult with an advanced solid tumor such as melanoma, head and neck, liver or kidney cancer. V gene TRBV18 combines with J gene TRBJ2-7; 9 bases line up with TRBD2. The CDR3 nucleotides read TGTGCCAGCTCTAGCGGGAGTTCCTACGAGCAGTACTTC. This gives the protein CASSSGSSYEQYF.